The subject of this entry is one T cell receptor beta chain. Its matching antigen is unknown. V lost 4 bases and J lost 6, with 16 bases in between. The CDR3 has 14 residues. The germline V gene encodes CDR1 SGHDN and CDR2 FVKESK. In addition to blood RNA drawn from unsorted whole blood, germline DNA was extracted. The source of the sample is a study of tumor-infiltrating lymphocytes in primary liver carcinoma. Overall study context: Subjects consisted of male and female patients aged 30 to 69 years.

Making TCR beta cDNA involved approximately 530 ng total RNA and a constant-region primer. Three nested multiplex PCR rounds, a slightly modified ARM-PCR method, built the TCR beta libraries. With TRBV1-TRBV30 forward primers and a C-beta reverse primer, the first two PCR rounds were run for nine to eleven cycles each. TCRdb re-derived calls from the multiplex PCR reads in MiXCR, one entry per CDR3 protein. The data contain 190,000 or so distinct CDR3 sequences, about two thirds of them singletons. Broader study findings: It was tumor-adjacent and tumor-blood pairs that overlapped less than tumor region pairs did.

The chain employs TRBV14 and TRBJ2-7; no reliable D call. The receptor was isolated from a woman in her fifties or sixties with primary liver carcinoma and hepatitis B virus infection. Sequencing was performed on peripheral blood. CDR3 sequence: CASSPPDKRTEQYF. The CDR3 DNA sequence: TGTGCCAGCAGCCCCCCCGACAAGAGGACCGAGCAGTACTTC. Filled out from reference TRBV14 and TRBJ2-7, the complete variable domain reads EAGVTQFPSHSVIEKGQTVTLRCDPISGHDNLYWYRRVMGKEIKFLLHFVKESKQDESGMPNNRFLAERTGGTYSTLKVQPAELEDSGVYFCASSPPDKRTEQYFGPGTRLTVT.